This T cell receptor beta chain was sequenced in a study of persistence of HIV-infected CD4 T cells. Study context: Donors were ART-treated; their CMV- and Gag-responding CD4+ T cells were isolated. Study results and caveats: CMV- and Gag-responding cells had lower TCRbeta richness than CD3/CD28-responding cells.

On this clone: Its antigen is undetermined.

The stimulus was an HIV-1 Gag 15-mer peptide pool, approximately 0.93 ug/peptide/mL. Sorted nonresponding memory CD4+ T cells were CD40L-negative, CD69-negative, CD45RO-high. Donors had CD4+ T cell counts above 400 cells/uL and were CMV-seropositive. Anti-CD28/CD49d costimulation, CD40-blocking antibody and enfuvirtide were given to CD8-depleted PBMCs for about 18 hours. The CDR3 loop spans 14 amino acids. From germline, CDR1 is SNHLY and CDR2 FYNNEI. J lost 3 bases, V lost 8 bases, and 7 bases had no gene match. Sequencing used immunoSEQ version 4 in survey mode. The method was immunoSEQ multiplex PCR; TCRdb's version includes in-frame clones alone and lacks a portion of them. The profile covers about 36,000 clones, with 85% to 90% appearing a single time and roughly 5.6% taken by the ten largest.

This sequence joins TRBV2 and TRBJ2-7, with 10 bases fitting TRBD2. Sequenced here: cultured CD4+ T cells from PBMCs, sampled from a patient who received antiretroviral therapy. The receptor was isolated from an adult with HIV. The donor label of this sample is uncertain. The CDR3, as DNA: TGTGCCAGCCGACTAGCGGGTACCAGCTACGAGCAGTACTTC. As protein: CASRLAGTSYEQYF. Together with reference TRBV2 and TRBJ2-7, the CDR3 gives the full variable domain: EPEVTQTPSHQVTQMGQEVILRCVPISNHLYFYWYRQILGQKVEFLVSFYNNEISEKSEIFDDQFSVERPDGSNFTLKIRSTKLEDSAMYFCASRLAGTSYEQYFGPGTRLTVT.